Below, one T cell receptor beta chain is given with its context. The antigen is not known. The data derive from a study of identical twins. Trimming cost V 8 bases and J 1 base; bases outside gene matches: 16. Germline CDR1 reads DFQATT; CDR2 reads SNEGSKA (reference sequence). The CDR3 has 19 amino acids. TCRdb used MiXCR to reprocess the 5' RACE reads, holding one entry per CDR3 protein. The sample has 1.5 million to 2 million distinct CDR3 sequences, about 32% seen once. General study findings and limits: Twin pairs' shared out-of-frame alpha sequences were enriched in low generation probability. Excess twin sharing in beta out-of-frame sequences was weaker. Recombination models fit unrelated individuals' TCR alpha sharing but underestimated twins'.

The receptor was derived from a newborn girl in good health. The sequencing input was cord blood. The rearrangement joins TRBV20-1 to TRBJ2-4; 14 bases are shared with TRBD2. This chain's CDR3 is CSQYGLAGGQGLAKNIQYF. In DNA, the CDR3 is TGCAGTCAATACGGACTAGCGGGGGGCCAAGGTCTGGCCAAAAACATTCAGTACTTC.